The present T cell receptor (beta chain) was sequenced within a study of glioma-infiltrating T cells after dendritic cell vaccination. At the level of the study: Autologous tumor lysate-pulsed dendritic cell vaccination was given between 2003 and 2012. Autologous tumor lysate was loaded overnight onto monocyte-derived dendritic cells grown 7 to 8 days with IL-4 and GM-CSF. Study-wide points: Higher pretreatment TIL content predicted longer progression-free time and survival.

Described time point: after dendritic cell vaccination, including at tumor progression/relapse. Remarks on this clone: As yet, its antigen is unknown.

Input was approximately 2.2 ug genomic DNA, or all available if less. Data came from immunoSEQ multiplex PCR; TCRdb stores just in-frame clones and leaves some out. Here the sample spans fewer than 95,000 clones, roughly 85% being singletons. The CDR3 extends over 22 amino acids. With V trimmed by 5 bases and J by 0 bases, 21 bases remained unmatched. CDR1 SGHRS and CDR2 YFSETQ come from the germline V gene. The chain couples TRBV5-1 to TRBJ2-1; TRBD2 aligns across 12 bases. The clonotype was recovered from a human donor with glioblastoma. The material was blood, obtained after dendritic cell vaccination. The CDR3 nucleotides read TGCGCCAGCAGTGTTAGTCTATTTGGGCTAGCGGGGGGGAAGAGCTCCTACAATGAGCAGTTCTTC. It codes for CASSVSLFGLAGGKSSYNEQFF. Variable domain in full (rest from reference TRBV5-1 and TRBJ2-1): KAGVTQTPRYLIKTRGQQVTLSCSPISGHRSVSWYQQTPGQGLQFLFEYFSETQRNKGNFPGRFSGRQFSNSRSEMNVSTLELGDSALYLCASSVSLFGLAGGKSSYNEQFFGPGTRLTVL.